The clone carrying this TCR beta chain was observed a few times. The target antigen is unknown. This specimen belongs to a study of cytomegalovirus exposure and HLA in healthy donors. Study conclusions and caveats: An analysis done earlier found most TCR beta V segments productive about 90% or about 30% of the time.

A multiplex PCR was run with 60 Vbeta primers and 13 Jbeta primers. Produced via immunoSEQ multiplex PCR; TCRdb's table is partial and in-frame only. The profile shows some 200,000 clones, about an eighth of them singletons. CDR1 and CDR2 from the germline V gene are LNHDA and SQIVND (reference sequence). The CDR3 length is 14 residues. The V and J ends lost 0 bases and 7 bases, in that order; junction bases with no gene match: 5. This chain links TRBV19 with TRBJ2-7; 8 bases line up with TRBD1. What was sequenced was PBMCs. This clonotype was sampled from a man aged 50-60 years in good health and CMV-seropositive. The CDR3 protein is CASSIDARGLEQYF. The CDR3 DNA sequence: TGTGCCAGTAGTATAGACGCCAGGGGGCTTGAGCAGTACTTC.